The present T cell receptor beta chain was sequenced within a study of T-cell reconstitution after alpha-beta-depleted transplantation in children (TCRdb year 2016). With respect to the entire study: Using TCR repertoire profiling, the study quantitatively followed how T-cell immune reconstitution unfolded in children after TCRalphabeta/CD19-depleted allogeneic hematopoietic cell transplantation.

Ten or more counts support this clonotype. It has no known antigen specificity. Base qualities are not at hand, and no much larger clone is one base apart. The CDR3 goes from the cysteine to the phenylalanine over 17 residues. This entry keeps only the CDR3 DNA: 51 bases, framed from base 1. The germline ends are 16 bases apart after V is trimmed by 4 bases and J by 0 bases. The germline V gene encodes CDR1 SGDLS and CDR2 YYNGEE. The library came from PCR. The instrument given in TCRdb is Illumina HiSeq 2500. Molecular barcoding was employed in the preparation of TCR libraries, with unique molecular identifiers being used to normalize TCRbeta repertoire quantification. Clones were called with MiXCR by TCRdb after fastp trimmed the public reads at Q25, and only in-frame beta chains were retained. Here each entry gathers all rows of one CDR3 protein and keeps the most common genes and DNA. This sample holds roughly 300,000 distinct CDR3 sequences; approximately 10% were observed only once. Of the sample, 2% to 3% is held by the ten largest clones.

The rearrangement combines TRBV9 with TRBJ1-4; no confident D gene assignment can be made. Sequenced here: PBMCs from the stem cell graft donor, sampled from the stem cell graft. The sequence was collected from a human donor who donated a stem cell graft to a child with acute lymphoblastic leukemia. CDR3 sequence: CASSSGISVATNEKLFF. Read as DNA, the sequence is TGTGCCAGCAGCTCTGGTATCTCGGTTGCAACTAATGAAAAACTGTTTTTT.